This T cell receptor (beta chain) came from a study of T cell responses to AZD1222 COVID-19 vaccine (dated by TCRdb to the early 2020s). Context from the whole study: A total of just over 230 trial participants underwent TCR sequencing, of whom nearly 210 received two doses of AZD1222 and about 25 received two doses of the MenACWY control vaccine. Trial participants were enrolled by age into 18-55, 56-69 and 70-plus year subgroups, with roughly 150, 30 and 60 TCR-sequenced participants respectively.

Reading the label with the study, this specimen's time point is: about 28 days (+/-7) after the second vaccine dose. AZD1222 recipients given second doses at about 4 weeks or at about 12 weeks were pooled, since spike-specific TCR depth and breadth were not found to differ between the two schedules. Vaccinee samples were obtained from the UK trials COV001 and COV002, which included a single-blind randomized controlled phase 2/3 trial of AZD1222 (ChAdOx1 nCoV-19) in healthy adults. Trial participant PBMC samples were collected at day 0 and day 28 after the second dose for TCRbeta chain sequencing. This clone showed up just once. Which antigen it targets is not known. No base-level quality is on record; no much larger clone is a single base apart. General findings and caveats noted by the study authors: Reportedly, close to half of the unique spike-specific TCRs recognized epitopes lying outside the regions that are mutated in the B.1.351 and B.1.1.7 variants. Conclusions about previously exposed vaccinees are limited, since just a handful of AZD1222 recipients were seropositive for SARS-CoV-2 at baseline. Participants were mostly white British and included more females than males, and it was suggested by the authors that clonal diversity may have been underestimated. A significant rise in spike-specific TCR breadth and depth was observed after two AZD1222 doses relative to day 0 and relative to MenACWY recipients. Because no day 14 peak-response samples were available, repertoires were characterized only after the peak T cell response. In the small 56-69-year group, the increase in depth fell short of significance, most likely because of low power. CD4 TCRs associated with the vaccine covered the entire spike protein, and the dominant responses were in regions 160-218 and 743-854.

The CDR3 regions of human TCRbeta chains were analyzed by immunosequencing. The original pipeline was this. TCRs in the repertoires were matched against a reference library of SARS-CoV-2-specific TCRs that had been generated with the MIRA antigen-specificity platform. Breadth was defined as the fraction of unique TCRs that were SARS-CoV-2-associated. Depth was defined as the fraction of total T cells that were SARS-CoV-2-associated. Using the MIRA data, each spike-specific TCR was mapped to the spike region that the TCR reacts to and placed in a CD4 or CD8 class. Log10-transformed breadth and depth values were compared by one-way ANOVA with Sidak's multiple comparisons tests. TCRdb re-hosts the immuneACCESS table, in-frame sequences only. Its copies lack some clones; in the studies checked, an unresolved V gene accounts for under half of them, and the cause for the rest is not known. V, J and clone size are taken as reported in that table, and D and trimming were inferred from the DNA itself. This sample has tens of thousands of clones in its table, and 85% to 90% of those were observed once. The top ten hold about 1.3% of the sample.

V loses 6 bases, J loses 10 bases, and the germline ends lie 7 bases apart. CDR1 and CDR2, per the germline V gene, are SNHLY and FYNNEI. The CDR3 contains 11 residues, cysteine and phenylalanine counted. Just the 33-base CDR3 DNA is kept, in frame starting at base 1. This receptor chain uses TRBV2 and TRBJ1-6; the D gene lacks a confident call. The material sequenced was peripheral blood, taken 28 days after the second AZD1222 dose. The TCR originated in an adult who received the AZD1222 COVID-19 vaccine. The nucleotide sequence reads TGTGCCAGCAGCCCCCAGTCACCCCTCCACTTT. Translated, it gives CASSPQSPLHF.